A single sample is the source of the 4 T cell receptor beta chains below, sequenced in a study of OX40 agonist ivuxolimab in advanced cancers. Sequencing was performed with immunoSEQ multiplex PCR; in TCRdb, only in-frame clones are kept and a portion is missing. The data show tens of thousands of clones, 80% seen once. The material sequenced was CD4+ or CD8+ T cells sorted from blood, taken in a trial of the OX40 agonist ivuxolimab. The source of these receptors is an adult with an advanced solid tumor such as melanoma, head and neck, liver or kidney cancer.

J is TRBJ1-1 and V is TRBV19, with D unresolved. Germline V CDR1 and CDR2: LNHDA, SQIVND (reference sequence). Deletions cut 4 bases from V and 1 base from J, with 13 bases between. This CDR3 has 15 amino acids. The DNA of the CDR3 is TGTGCCAGTAGTACACGGACCCCGAGGAACACTGAAGCTTTCTTT. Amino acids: CASSTRTPRNTEAFF. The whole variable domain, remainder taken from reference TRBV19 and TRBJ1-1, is DGGITQSPKYLFRKEGQNVTLSCEQNLNHDAMYWYRQDPGQGLRLIYYSQIVNDFQKGDIAEGYSVSREKKESFPLTVTSAQKNPTAFYLCASSTRTPRNTEAFFGQGTRLTVV.

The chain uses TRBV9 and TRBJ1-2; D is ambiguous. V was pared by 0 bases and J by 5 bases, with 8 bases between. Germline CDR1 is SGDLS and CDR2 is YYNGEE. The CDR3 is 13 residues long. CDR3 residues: CASSVDRGYGYTF. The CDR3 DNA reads TGTGCCAGCAGCGTAGATAGAGGTTATGGCTACACCTTC. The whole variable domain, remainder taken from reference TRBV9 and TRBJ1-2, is DSGVTQTPKHLITATGQRVTLRCSPRSGDLSVYWYQQSLDQGLQFLIQYYNGEERAKGNILERFSAQQFPDLHSELNLSSLELGDSALYFCASSVDRGYGYTFGSGTRLTVV.

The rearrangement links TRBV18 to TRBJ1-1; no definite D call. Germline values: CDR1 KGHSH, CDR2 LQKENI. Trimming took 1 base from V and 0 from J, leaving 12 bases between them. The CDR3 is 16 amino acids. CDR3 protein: CASSPQGFVMNTEAFF. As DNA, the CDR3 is TGTGCCAGCTCACCACAAGGCTTCGTGATGAACACTGAAGCTTTCTTT. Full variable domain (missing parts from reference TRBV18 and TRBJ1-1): NAGVMQNPRHLVRRRGQEARLRCSPMKGHSHVYWYRQLPEEGLKFMVYLQKENIIDESGMPKERFSAEFPKEGPSILRIQQVVRGDSAAYFCASSPQGFVMNTEAFFGQGTRLTVV.

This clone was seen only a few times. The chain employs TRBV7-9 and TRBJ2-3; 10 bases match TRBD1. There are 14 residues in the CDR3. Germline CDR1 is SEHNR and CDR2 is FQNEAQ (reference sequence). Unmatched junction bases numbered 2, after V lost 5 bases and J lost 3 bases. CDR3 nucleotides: TGTGCCAGCAGCCCGGGACAGGGGACAGATACGCAGTATTTT. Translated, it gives CASSPGQGTDTQYF.